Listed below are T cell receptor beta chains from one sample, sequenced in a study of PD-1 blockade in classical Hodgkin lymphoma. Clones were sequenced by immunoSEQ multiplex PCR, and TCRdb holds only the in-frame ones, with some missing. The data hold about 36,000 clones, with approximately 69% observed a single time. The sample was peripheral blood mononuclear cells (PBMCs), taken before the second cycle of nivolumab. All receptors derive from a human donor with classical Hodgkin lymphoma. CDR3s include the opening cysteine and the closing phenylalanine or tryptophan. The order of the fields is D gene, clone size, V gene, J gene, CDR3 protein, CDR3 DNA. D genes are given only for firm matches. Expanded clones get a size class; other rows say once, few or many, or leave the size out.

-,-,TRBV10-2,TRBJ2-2,CASKVGAVTGELFF,TGCGCCAGCAAGGTGGGGGCGGTCACCGGGGAGCTGTTTTTT
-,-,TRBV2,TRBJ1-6,CASTGSGSYNSPLHF,TGTGCCAGCACCGGATCGGGGTCCTATAATTCACCCCTCCACTTT
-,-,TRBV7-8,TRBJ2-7,CASSSGTAAVGYEQYF,TGTGCCAGCAGCTCAGGGACGGCGGCGGTTGGGTACGAGCAGTACTTC
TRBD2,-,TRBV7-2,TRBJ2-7,CASSYYAGVSYEQYF,TGTGCCAGCAGCTATTATGCGGGAGTCTCCTACGAGCAGTACTTC
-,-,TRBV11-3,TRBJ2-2,CASSQTPVVTGELFF,TGTGCCAGCAGCCAAACGCCGGTCGTCACCGGGGAGCTGTTTTTT
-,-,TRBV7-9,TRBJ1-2,CASSSGPNGYTF,TGTGCCAGCAGCTCGGGACCGAATGGCTACACCTTC
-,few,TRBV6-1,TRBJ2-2,CASRVAATGELFF,TGTGCCAGCAGAGTAGCGGCCACCGGGGAGCTGTTTTTT
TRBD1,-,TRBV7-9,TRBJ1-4,CASTRTGTNEKLFF,TGTGCCAGCACCCGGACAGGGACTAATGAAAAACTGTTTTTT
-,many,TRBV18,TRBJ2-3,CASSPTGTDTQYF,TGTGCCAGCTCACCAACAGGCACAGATACGCAGTATTTT
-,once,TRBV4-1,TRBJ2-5,CASSQAARGLETQYF,TGCGCCAGCAGCCAAGCGGCGAGAGGGTTGGAGACCCAGTACTTC
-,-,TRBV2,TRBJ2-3,CASSEALPRGDTRYF,TGTGCCAGCAGTGAAGCGCTACCCAGGGGAGATACGCGGTATTTT
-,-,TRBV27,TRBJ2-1,CAARQGSYSPYNEQFF,TGTGCCGCGCGGCAGGGAAGCTATTCCCCCTACAATGAGCAGTTCTTC
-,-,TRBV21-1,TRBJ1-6,CASSSQPAGTSASPLHF,TGTGCCAGCAGCTCGCAGCCGGCCGGGACGAGCGCGTCACCCCTCCACTTT
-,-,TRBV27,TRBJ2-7,CASSYQGLYEQYF,TGTGCCAGCAGTTACCAGGGTCTGTACGAGCAGTACTTC
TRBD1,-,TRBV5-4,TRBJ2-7,CASSPGQGSPRNEQYF,TGTGCCAGCAGCCCGGGACAGGGGTCACCCAGGAACGAGCAGTACTTC
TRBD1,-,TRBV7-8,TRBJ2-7,CASSQTTPGQGAGEQYF,TGTGCCAGCAGCCAGACGACCCCGGGACAGGGGGCTGGCGAGCAGTACTTC
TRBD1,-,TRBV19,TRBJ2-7,CASSKTGGSYEQYF,TGTGCCAGTAGTAAGACAGGGGGCTCCTACGAGCAGTACTTC
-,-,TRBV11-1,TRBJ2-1,CASSLPYNEQFF,TGTGCCAGCAGCTTACCCTACAATGAGCAGTTCTTC
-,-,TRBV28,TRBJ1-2,CASSLLAQQGGGYTF,TGTGCCAGCAGTTTATTAGCCCAACAGGGCGGCGGCTACACCTTC
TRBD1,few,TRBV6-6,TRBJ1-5,CASSPQTGYLQPQHF,TGTGCCAGCAGTCCCCAGACAGGGTATCTTCAGCCCCAGCATTTT
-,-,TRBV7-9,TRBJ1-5,CASSFDILKGPQHF,TGTGCCAGCAGCTTTGACATCTTAAAGGGGCCCCAGCATTTT
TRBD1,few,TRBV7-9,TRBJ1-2,CASTKQGFLGYTF,TGTGCCAGTACCAAACAGGGGTTTTTGGGCTACACCTTC
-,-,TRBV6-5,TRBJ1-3,CASSPRRGGNTIYF,TGTGCCAGCAGTCCACGGAGGGGGGGAAACACCATATATTTT
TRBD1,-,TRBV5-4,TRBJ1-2,CASSLRGLVYGYTF,TGTGCCAGCAGCTTGAGGGGGCTGGTCTATGGCTACACCTTC
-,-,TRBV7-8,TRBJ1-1,CASSQRRGRSEAFF,TGTGCCAGCAGCCAAAGACGGGGGCGCAGTGAAGCTTTCTTT
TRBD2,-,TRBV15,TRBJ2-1,CATRKGAGVVNEQFF,TGTGCCACCAGGAAGGGAGCGGGAGTAGTCAATGAGCAGTTCTTC
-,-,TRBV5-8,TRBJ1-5,CASSLGQFLGNQPQHF,TGTGCCAGCAGCTTGGGACAGTTCCTAGGCAATCAGCCCCAGCATTTT
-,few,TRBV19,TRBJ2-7,CASSLAGEQYF,TGTGCCAGTAGTTTAGCCGGCGAGCAGTACTTC
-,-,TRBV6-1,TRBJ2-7,CASRGTLYEQYF,TGTGCCAGCAGGGGGACCCTTTACGAGCAGTACTTC
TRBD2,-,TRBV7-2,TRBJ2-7,CASSLMGLKTYEQYF,TGTGCCAGCAGCTTAATGGGACTAAAGACCTACGAGCAGTACTTC
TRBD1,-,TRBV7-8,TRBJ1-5,CASSLGDRMNQPQHF,TGTGCCAGCAGCTTAGGGGACAGGATGAATCAGCCCCAGCATTTT
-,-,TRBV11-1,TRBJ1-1,CASSLAGGMNTEAFF,TGTGCCAGCAGCTTAGCCGGGGGGATGAACACTGAAGCTTTCTTT
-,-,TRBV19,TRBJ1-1,CASRYLARNSEAFF,TGTGCCAGTAGGTACCTCGCCCGGAACTCTGAAGCTTTCTTT
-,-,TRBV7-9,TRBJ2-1,CASRTERGTYNEQFF,TGTGCCAGCAGGACCGAACGGGGAACCTACAATGAGCAGTTCTTC
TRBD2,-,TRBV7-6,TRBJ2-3,CASSLGLAGTADTQYF,TGTGCCAGCAGCTTAGGCCTAGCGGGGACCGCAGATACGCAGTATTTT
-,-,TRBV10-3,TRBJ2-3,CAISGSGGRGTDTQYF,TGTGCCATCAGTGGGAGTGGGGGGCGCGGCACAGATACGCAGTATTTT
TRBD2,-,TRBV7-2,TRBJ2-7,CASSNRLAGGPSPLEQYF,TGTGCCAGCAGCAACCGACTAGCGGGGGGGCCTTCCCCACTCGAGCAGTACTTC
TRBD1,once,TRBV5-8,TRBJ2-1,CASSLGTGEVNEQFF,TGTGCCAGCAGCTTGGGGACAGGGGAGGTCAATGAGCAGTTCTTC
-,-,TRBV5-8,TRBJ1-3,CASSEQGPGNTIYF,TGTGCCAGCAGCGAACAGGGTCCGGGAAACACCATATATTTT
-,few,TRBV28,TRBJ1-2,CASRLGLGYTF,TGTGCCAGCAGGTTGGGTTTAGGCTACACCTTC
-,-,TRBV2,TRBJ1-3,CASTRDRGNTIYF,TGTGCCAGCACCCGGGACCGGGGAAACACCATATATTTT
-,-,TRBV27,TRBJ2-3,CASSLSNYLGGPSDTQYF,TGTGCCAGCAGTTTATCGAATTACTTGGGGGGCCCCTCAGATACGCAGTATTTT
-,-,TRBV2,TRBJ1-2,CASSPTFFYYGYTF,TGTGCCAGCAGTCCGACATTTTTCTACTATGGCTACACCTTC
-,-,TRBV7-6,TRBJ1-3,CASSLENTIYF,TGTGCCAGCAGCTTAGAGAACACCATATATTTT
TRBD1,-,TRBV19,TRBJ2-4,CASSEGDSLRIQYF,TGTGCCAGTAGTGAAGGGGACAGTTTAAGAATTCAGTACTTC
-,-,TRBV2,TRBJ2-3,CATLRRVTDTQYF,TGTGCCACCCTGAGGAGGGTCACAGATACGCAGTATTTT
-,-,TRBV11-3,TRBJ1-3,CASSLMRSSGNTIYF,TGTGCCAGCAGCCTAATGCGGAGCTCTGGAAACACCATATATTTT
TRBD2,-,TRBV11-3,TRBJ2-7,CASSLVAGGMNEQYF,TGTGCCAGCAGCTTAGTGGCGGGAGGGATGAACGAGCAGTACTTC
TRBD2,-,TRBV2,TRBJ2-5,CASKREDPMTQYF,TGTGCCAGCAAGCGGGAGGACCCAATGACCCAGTACTTC
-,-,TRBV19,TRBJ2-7,CASWPRGRAGEGGWYF,TGTGCCAGTTGGCCCCGGGGCAGGGCAGGGGAAGGGGGTTGGTACTTC
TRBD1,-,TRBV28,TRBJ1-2,CASGEGGLFMYGYTF,TGTGCCAGCGGAGAAGGGGGCTTGTTTATGTATGGCTACACCTTC
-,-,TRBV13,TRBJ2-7,CASSLATRIRNFPYEQYF,TGTGCCAGCAGCTTAGCGACGCGGATAAGAAACTTTCCCTACGAGCAGTACTTC
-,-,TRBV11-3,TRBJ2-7,CASSLTPSSYEQYF,TGTGCCAGCAGCTTAACCCCGAGCTCCTACGAGCAGTACTTC
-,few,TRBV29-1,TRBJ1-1,CSVVGRANTEAFF,TGCAGCGTTGTGGGACGGGCGAACACTGAAGCTTTCTTT
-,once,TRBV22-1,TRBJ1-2,CPGSLQRKRETYGYTF,TGTCCTGGGAGCCTGCAGCGAAAGCGAGAAACCTATGGCTACACCTTC
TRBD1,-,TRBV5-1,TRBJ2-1,CASSLGQGSYNEQFF,TGCGCCAGCAGCTTGGGACAGGGATCCTACAATGAGCAGTTCTTC
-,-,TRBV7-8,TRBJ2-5,CASSLDGGRGETQYF,TGTGCCAGCAGCTTAGATGGGGGGCGCGGGGAGACCCAGTACTTC
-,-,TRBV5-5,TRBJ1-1,CASSGPEAFF,TGTGCCAGCAGCGGGCCTGAAGCTTTCTTT